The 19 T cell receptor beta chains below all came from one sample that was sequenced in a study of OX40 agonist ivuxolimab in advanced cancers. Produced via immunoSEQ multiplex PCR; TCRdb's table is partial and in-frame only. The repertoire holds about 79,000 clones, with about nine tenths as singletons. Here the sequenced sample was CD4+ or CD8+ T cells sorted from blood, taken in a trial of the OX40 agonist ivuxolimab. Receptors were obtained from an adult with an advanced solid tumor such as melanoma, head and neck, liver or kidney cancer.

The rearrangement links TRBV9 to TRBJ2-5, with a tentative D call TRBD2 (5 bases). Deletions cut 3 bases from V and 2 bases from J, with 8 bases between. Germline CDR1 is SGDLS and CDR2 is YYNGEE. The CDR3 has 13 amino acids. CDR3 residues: CASSGGFQETQYF. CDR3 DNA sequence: TGTGCCAGCAGCGGCGGGTTTCAAGAGACCCAGTACTTC.

CDR3 nucleotide sequence: TGTGCCAGCCGGAGCTCGTCGGCCACCGGGGAGCTGTTTTTT. Its translation is CASRSSSATGELFF. The J gene is TRBJ2-2, the V gene TRBV27; the D is unclear. CDR3 length equals 14 residues. V was shortened by 8 bases and J by 4 bases, with 14 bases between the two germline ends. Germline assignment: CDR1 MNHEY and CDR2 SMNVEV (reference sequence).

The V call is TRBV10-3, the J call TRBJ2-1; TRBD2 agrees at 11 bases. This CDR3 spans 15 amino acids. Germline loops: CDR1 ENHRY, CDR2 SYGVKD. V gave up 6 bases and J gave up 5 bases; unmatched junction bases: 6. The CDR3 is CAIREASGRHNEQFF. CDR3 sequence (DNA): TGTGCCATCAGGGAAGCTAGCGGGAGGCACAATGAGCAGTTCTTC.

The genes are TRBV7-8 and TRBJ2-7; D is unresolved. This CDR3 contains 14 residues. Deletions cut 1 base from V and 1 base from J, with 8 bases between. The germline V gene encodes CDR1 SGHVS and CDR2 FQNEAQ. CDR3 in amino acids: CASSLGPGSYEQYF. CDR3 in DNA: TGTGCCAGCAGCTTAGGTCCCGGTTCCTACGAGCAGTACTTC.

CDR3 amino acids: CASGMGTVAGGGHNEQFF. CDR3 in DNA: TGTGCCAGCGGCATGGGGACAGTAGCGGGAGGGGGCCACAATGAGCAGTTCTTC. The V gene is TRBV7-6, the J gene TRBJ2-1; TRBD2 matches 11 bases. This CDR3 region has 18 residues. Germline CDR1 is SGHVS and CDR2 is FNYEAQ. Trimming at V came to 8 bases and at J to 5 bases, leaving 17 bases not matched to a gene.

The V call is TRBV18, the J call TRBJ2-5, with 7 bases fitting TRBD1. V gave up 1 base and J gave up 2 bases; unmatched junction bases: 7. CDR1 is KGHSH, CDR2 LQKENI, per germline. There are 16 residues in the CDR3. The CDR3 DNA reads TGTGCCAGCTCACCACAACCGGGACAGATACAAGAGACCCAGTACTTC. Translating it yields CASSPQPGQIQETQYF.

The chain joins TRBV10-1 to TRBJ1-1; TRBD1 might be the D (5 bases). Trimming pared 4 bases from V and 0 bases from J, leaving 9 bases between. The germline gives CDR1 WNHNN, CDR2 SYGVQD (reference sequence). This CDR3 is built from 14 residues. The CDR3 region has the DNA TGCGCCAGCAGTGGCCCAGGGATGAACACTGAAGCTTTCTTT. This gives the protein CASSGPGMNTEAFF.

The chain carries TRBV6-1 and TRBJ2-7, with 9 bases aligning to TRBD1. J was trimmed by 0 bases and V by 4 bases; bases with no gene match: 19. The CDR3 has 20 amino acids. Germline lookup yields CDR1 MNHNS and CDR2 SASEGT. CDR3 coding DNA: TGTGCCAGCAGTGCGTTCAATCCCGGGACAGGGATCCGAAGCTCCTACGAGCAGTACTTC. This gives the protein CASSAFNPGTGIRSSYEQYF.

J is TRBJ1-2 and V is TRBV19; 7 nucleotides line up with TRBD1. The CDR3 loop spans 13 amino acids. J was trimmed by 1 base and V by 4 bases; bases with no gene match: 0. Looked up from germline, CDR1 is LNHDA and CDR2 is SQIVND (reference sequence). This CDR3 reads CASSRQGNYGYTF. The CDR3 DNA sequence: TGTGCCAGTAGTAGACAGGGTAACTATGGCTACACCTTC.

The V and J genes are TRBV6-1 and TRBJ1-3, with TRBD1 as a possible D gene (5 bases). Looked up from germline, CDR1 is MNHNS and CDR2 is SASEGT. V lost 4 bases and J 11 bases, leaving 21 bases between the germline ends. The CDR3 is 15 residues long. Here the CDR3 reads CASSVKVGLGVPIYF. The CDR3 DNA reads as TGTGCCAGCAGTGTAAAGGTGGGACTGGGGGTCCCCATATATTTT.

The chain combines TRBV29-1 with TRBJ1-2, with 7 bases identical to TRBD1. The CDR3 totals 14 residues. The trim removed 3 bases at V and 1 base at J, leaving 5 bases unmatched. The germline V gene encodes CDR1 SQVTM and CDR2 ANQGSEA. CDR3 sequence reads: CSVDLRDSNYGYTF. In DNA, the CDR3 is TGCAGCGTTGACCTCCGGGACAGTAACTATGGCTACACCTTC.

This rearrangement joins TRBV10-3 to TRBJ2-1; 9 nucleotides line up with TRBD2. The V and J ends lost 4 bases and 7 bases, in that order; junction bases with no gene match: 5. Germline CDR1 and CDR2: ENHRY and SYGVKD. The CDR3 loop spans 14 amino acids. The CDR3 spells CAISGGGRVNEQFF. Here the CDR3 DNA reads TGTGCCATCAGTGGCGGCGGGAGGGTGAATGAGCAGTTCTTC.

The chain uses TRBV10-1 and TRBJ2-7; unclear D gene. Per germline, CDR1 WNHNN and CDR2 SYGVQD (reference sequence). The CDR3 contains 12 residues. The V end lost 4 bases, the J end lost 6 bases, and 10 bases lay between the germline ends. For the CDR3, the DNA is TGCGCCAGCAGTGTGGGAAGAGGCGAGCAGTACTTC. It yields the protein CASSVGRGEQYF.

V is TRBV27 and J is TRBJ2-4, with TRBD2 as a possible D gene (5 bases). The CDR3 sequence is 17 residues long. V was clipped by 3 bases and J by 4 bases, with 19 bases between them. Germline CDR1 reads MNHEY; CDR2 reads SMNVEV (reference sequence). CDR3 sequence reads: CASSFGLFTNPKNIQYF. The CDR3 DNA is TGTGCCAGCAGTTTTGGACTTTTTACCAACCCAAAAAACATTCAGTACTTC.

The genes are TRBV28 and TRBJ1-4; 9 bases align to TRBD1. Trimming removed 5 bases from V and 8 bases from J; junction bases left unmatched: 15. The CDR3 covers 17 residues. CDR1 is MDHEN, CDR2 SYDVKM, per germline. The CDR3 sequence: CASSLGPSGTGSEKLFF. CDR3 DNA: TGTGCCAGCAGTCTAGGGCCCTCCGGGACAGGGTCCGAAAAACTGTTTTTT.

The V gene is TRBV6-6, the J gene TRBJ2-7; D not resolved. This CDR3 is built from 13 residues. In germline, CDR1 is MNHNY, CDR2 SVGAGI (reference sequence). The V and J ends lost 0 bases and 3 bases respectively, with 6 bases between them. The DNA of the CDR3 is TGTGCCAGCAGTTACTCGACTGACTACGAGCAGTACTTC. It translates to CASSYSTDYEQYF.

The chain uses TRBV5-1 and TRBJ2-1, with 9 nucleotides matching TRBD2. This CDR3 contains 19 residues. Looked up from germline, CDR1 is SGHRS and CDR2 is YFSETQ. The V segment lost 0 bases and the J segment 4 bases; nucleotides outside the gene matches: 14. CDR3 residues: CASSLGRAGGPAQYNEQFF. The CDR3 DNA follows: TGCGCCAGCAGCTTGGGAAGGGCGGGAGGGCCTGCCCAATACAATGAGCAGTTCTTC.

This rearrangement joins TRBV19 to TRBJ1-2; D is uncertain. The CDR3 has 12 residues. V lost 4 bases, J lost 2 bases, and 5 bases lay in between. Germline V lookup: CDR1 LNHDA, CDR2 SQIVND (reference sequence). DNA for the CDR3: TGTGCCAGTAGTACCCGAAACTATGGCTACACCTTC. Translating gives CASSTRNYGYTF.

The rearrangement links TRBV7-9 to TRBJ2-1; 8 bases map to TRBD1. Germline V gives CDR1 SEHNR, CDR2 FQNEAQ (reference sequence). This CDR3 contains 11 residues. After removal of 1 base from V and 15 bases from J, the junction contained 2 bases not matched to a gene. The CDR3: CASSLGQGLFF. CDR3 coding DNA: TGTGCCAGCAGCTTAGGACAGGGGCTGTTCTTC. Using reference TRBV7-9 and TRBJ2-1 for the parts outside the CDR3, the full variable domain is DTGVSQNPRHKITKRGQNVTFRCDPISEHNRLYWYRQTLGQGPEFLTYFQNEAQLEKSRLLSDRFSAERPKGSFSTLEIQRTEQGDSAMYLCASSLGQGLFFGPGTRLTVL.